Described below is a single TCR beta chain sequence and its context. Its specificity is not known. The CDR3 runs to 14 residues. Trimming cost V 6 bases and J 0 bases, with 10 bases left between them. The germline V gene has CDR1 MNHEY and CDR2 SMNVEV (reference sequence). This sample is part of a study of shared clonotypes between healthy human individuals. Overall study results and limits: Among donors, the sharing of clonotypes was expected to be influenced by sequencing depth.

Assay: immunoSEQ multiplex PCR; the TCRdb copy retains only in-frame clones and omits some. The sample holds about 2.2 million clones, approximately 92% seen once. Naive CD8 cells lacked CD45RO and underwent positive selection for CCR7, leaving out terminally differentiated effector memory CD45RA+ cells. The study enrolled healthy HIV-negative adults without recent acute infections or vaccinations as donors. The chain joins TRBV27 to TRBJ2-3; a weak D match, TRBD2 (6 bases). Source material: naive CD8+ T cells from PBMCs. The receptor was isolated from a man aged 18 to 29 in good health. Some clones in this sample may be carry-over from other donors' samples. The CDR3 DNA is TGTGCCAGCAGACGCCGGGGGAGCACAGATACGCAGTATTTT. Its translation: CASRRRGSTDTQYF.